Only a few counts were recorded for the clone carrying this T cell receptor (beta chain). The target antigen is unknown. This CDR3 has 15 residues. V dropped 3 bases and J dropped 2; count of bases not matched to a gene: 0. The germline V gene encodes CDR1 LNHNV and CDR2 YYDKDF (reference sequence). Each CDR3 protein gets one entry after TCRdb re-called the reads with MiXCR. The table records 100,000 to 120,000 distinct CDR3 sequences, around 30% of them present only once. These data originate in a study of T cell repertoires in cytomegalovirus infection. Study in general: Selected CMV epitopes included recently identified HLA-C-restricted ones as well as well-studied HLA-B-restricted ones.

The clonotype comes from a human donor in good health (CMV status not recorded). Some clones in this sample may be carry-over from other donors' samples. The material sequenced was CD8+ T cells from cultured PBMCs, taken from culture after CMV antigen stimulation. The chain joins TRBV15 to TRBJ2-5; 13 bases line up with TRBD2. The CDR3 sequence: CATSRGLAGQETQYF. CDR3 nucleotide sequence: TGTGCCACCAGCAGGGGACTAGCGGGGCAAGAGACCCAGTACTTC.